Listed below are T cell receptor beta chains from one sample, sequenced in a study of graft-versus-host responses after intestinal transplantation. Sequencing used immunoSEQ multiplex PCR; TCRdb keeps in-frame clones, though not all of them. This repertoire shows 15,000 or so clones, about 34% found once; its top ten account for approximately 3.5%. The material was alloreactive CD4+ T cells from a mixed lymphocyte reaction culture, obtained before intestinal transplant. These receptors originate from a human patient who received an intestinal transplant. Each CDR3 is given with its conserved first and last residue. Each record gives: D gene, clone size, J gene, V gene, CDR3 DNA, CDR3 protein. D genes are given only for firm matches. The size field is filled for only some rows; it gives once, few, many or a size class.

NA | NA | TRBJ2-2 | TRBV5-3 | TGTGCCAGCAGCTTGTTGAGGGGCGGTCCCGGGGAGCTGTTTTTT | CASSLLRGGPGELFF
NA | medium-sized | TRBJ1-1 | TRBV7-9 | TGTGCCAGCAGCTTAGCCCAGGCGGGAGCTTTCTTT | CASSLAQAGAFF
NA | NA | TRBJ2-5 | TRBV5-1 | TGCGCCAGCAGCTTACAGGTCGAGGGCGAGACCCAGTACTTC | CASSLQVEGETQYF
NA | few | TRBJ1-1 | TRBV2 | TGTGCCAGCAGTGAGTTGGTGATGAACACTGAAGCTTTCTTT | CASSELVMNTEAFF
NA | few | TRBJ1-2 | TRBV19 | TGTGCCAGTAAGGCCAGGGATTCCGCCCTCTATGGCTACACCTTC | CASKARDSALYGYTF
TRBD2 | NA | TRBJ2-5 | TRBV11-2 | TGTGCCAGCAGCCCAGCCGGTCGGGGGGGAGAGACCCAGTACTTC | CASSPAGRGGETQYF
NA | NA | TRBJ1-4 | TRBV28 | TGTGCCAGCAGTTTTCGCAGCAATCGCAATGAAAAACTGTTTTTT | CASSFRSNRNEKLFF
NA | few | TRBJ1-2 | TRBV11-2 | TGTGCCAGCAGCTTTAGGGAGTATGGCTACACCTTC | CASSFREYGYTF
TRBD2 | NA | TRBJ2-2 | TRBV7-3 | TGTGCCAGCAGCCCTAACCGGGAGCGGGGGCCTAACACCGGGGAGCTGTTTTTT | CASSPNRERGPNTGELFF
TRBD2 | NA | TRBJ2-7 | TRBV4-3 | TGCGCCAGCAGCCTAACCCGCAGCGGGAGCGCCGACGAGCAGTACTTC | CASSLTRSGSADEQYF
TRBD2 | NA | TRBJ2-5 | TRBV4-2 | TGTGCCAGCAGCCAAGGCACGGGAGGTGGTGAAGAGACCCAGTACTTC | CASSQGTGGGEETQYF
TRBD2 | NA | TRBJ2-1 | TRBV7-3 | TGTGCCAGCAGCTCCGGACTAGGAGCCGTCGATGAGCAGTTCTTC | CASSSGLGAVDEQFF
TRBD2 | few | TRBJ2-3 | TRBV5-1 | TGCGCCAGCAGCTTGGTAGCGGGGGGGCCGGGCACAGATACGCAGTATTTT | CASSLVAGGPGTDTQYF
NA | NA | TRBJ1-5 | TRBV6-5 | TGTGCCAGCAGCGACGGGCAGCCCCAGCATTTT | CASSDGQPQHF
TRBD2 | NA | TRBJ2-3 | TRBV7-3 | TGTGCCAGCAGCCTGCAACCCCGGGGGGGAACAGATACGCAGTATTTT | CASSLQPRGGTDTQYF
NA | NA | TRBJ1-5 | TRBV6-1 | TGTGCCAGCAGCGACGGGCAGCCCCAGCATTTT | CASSDGQPQHF
NA | medium-sized | TRBJ2-7 | TRBV2 | TGTGCCAGCAGTGAGGGGTCAGGCGGCTACGAGCAGTACTTC | CASSEGSGGYEQYF
NA | NA | TRBJ2-7 | TRBV2 | TGTGCCAGCAAAATTCGAGGAGAGGACGGGCAGTACTTC | CASKIRGEDGQYF
NA | NA | TRBJ1-3 | TRBV6-6 | TGTGCCAGCAGTTTCAGGGGTTTATCTGGAAACACCATATATTTT | CASSFRGLSGNTIYF
NA | NA | TRBJ2-7 | TRBV28 | TGTGCCGGCAGTACCAGGATCTACGAGCAGTACTTC | CAGSTRIYEQYF
TRBD2 | few | TRBJ2-7 | TRBV6-5 | TGTGCCAGCAGTCGAACTAGCGTCAGCTCCTACGAGCAGTACTTC | CASSRTSVSSYEQYF
NA | NA | TRBJ2-4 | TRBV5-6 | TGTGCCAGCAGCTTGGGGACGGGAGTTATCTTAGCCAAAAACATTCAGTACTTC | CASSLGTGVILAKNIQYF
NA | NA | TRBJ2-3 | TRBV9 | TGTGCCAGCAGCGTAGCTGTGGGGCCTGCAGATACGCAGTATTTT | CASSVAVGPADTQYF
NA | NA | TRBJ2-5 | TRBV7-6 | TGTGCCAGCAGCCCGAAAGAGACCCAGTACTTC | CASSPKETQYF
NA | NA | TRBJ2-3 | TRBV9 | TGTGCCAGCAGCGTAGATGCGGAGGATACGCAGTATTTT | CASSVDAEDTQYF
NA | NA | TRBJ2-2 | TRBV5-1 | TGCGCCAGCAAGCTAGTAGGTACCGGGGAGCTGTTTTTT | CASKLVGTGELFF